Shown below are 17 T cell receptor beta chains from a single sample sequenced in a study of cytomegalovirus exposure and HLA in healthy donors. 60 Vbeta and 13 Jbeta primers were used in PCR. Profiled with immunoSEQ multiplex PCR; TCRdb holds only in-frame clones, not every one. The sample lists approximately 120,000 clones, approximately 80% occurring once. The sequencing input was PBMCs. Source of these receptors: a middle-aged man in good health and CMV-seronegative.

This chain uses TRBV10-3 with TRBJ2-1; D possibly corresponds to TRBD2 (6 bases). V gave up 2 bases and J gave up 0 bases, with 11 bases separating them. Per germline, CDR1 ENHRY and CDR2 SYGVKD. CDR3 length: 16 residues. CDR3 region: CAISEGLASSYNEQFF. The DNA for the CDR3 is TGTGCCATCAGTGAGGGTCTAGCGAGCTCCTACAATGAGCAGTTCTTC.

The rearrangement joins TRBV6-6 to TRBJ2-7; the D is unclear. V lost 5 bases, J lost 7 bases, and 12 bases lay in between. Per the germline V gene, CDR1 is MNHNY and CDR2 is SVGAGI (reference sequence). The CDR3 extends over 12 amino acids. The CDR3 bases are TGTGCCAGCAGTCCCGGGTCGGTGGAGCAGTACTTC. Translating it yields CASSPGSVEQYF.

This chain connects TRBV11-2 to TRBJ1-1; TRBD1 matches 7 bases. The trim removed 10 bases at V and 2 bases at J, leaving 16 bases unmatched. Germline loops: CDR1 SGHAT, CDR2 FQNNGV. This CDR3 has 16 residues. The CDR3: CAILGEPGQKNTEAFF. CDR3 DNA: TGTGCCATTCTGGGTGAACCGGGACAGAAAAACACTGAAGCTTTCTTT.

V gene TRBV11-2 combines with J gene TRBJ1-3; the D gene is possibly TRBD1 (5 bases). The CDR3 loop spans 14 amino acids. Germline V gene sequence: CDR1 SGHAT, CDR2 FQNNGV. V lost 3 bases, J lost 2 bases, and 8 bases lay in between. CDR3 protein: CASSLSGAGNTIYF. DNA for the CDR3: TGTGCCAGCAGCTTGTCGGGGGCTGGAAACACCATATATTTT.

This rearrangement joins TRBV19 to TRBJ1-2; TRBD1 agrees at 8 bases. In germline, CDR1 is LNHDA, CDR2 SQIVND (reference sequence). The V and J ends lost 11 bases and 8 bases, in that order; junction bases with no gene match: 10. The CDR3 loop spans 12 amino acids. This CDR3 reads CAGWTGIYGYTF. CDR3 in DNA: TGTGCCGGGTGGACAGGGATTTACGGCTACACCTTC.

The V and J genes are TRBV7-2 and TRBJ2-5, with TRBD1 identical over 7 bases. This CDR3 is 16 amino acids long. Germline lookup yields CDR1 SGHTA and CDR2 FQGNSA. The trim removed 6 bases at V and 1 base at J, leaving 11 bases unmatched. The CDR3 sequence: CASRLRGAGGQETQYF. The CDR3 region has the DNA TGTGCCAGCAGACTTCGTGGAGCAGGGGGCCAAGAGACCCAGTACTTC.

J is TRBJ1-6 and V is TRBV19; D is unresolved. The CDR3 spans 13 residues. V was cut by 4 bases and J by 9 bases, with 10 bases left in between. Germline loops: CDR1 LNHDA, CDR2 SQIVND (reference sequence). CDR3 protein: CASSRQASSPLHF. CDR3 DNA: TGTGCCAGTAGTAGGCAGGCAAGTTCACCCCTCCACTTT.

The rearrangement links TRBV5-4 to TRBJ1-2; D possibly corresponds to TRBD1 (5 bases). Germline-derived CDR1 and CDR2 are SGHNT and YYREEE (reference sequence). Trimming took off 0 bases at V and 4 bases at J, with 10 bases between the two ends. This CDR3 has 14 residues. Written as DNA, the CDR3 is TGTGCCAGCAGCTTGGTCGGGGGGGGCTATGGCTACACCTTC. Its protein is CASSLVGGGYGYTF. Filled out from reference TRBV5-4 and TRBJ1-2, the complete variable domain reads ETGVTQSPTHLIKTRGQQVTLRCSSQSGHNTVSWYQQALGQGPQFIFQYYREEENGRGNFPPRFSGLQFPNYSSELNVNALELDDSALYLCASSLVGGGYGYTFGSGTRLTVV.

This clone was recorded a few times. The chain carries TRBV2 and TRBJ1-4; a possible D gene is TRBD1 (5 bases). Germline V gene sequence: CDR1 SNHLY, CDR2 FYNNEI. This CDR3 is built from 13 residues. V was trimmed by 8 bases and J by 7 bases, leaving 14 bases between them. The CDR3 DNA reads as TGTGCCAGCGGGGCAGGGTGGGGTGAAAAACTGTTTTTT. It is translated as CASGAGWGEKLFF.

The chain carries TRBV5-1 and TRBJ2-2, with 11 bases aligning to TRBD2. V gave up 4 bases and J gave up 7 bases; unmatched junction bases: 12. Germline CDR1 reads SGHRS; CDR2 reads YFSETQ. The CDR3 is made up of 17 amino acids. CDR3 in DNA: TGCGCCAGCAGCACCGGGACTAGCGGCATTCTTTACGGGGAGCTGTTTTTT. This gives the protein CASSTGTSGILYGELFF.

In its sample, this clone was seen a few times. The rearrangement links TRBV2 to TRBJ1-1; no clear D. This CDR3 comprises 13 residues. CDR1 and CDR2 from the germline V gene are SNHLY and FYNNEI. V dropped 3 bases and J dropped 0 bases, with 5 bases sitting between them. CDR3 nucleotide sequence: TGTGCCAGCAGTGAGGAGATGAACACTGAAGCTTTCTTT. It codes for CASSEEMNTEAFF.

The chain is built from TRBV5-6 and TRBJ2-1; 7 nucleotides match TRBD1. This CDR3 contains 16 residues. Looked up from germline, CDR1 is SGHDT and CDR2 is YYEEEE. V was clipped by 1 base and J by 0 bases; unmatched bases: 4. The DNA for the CDR3 is TGTGCCAGCAGCTTGTACGGGACAGCCTCCTACAATGAGCAGTTCTTC. Amino acid sequence: CASSLYGTASYNEQFF.

This chain links TRBV18 with TRBJ1-1; 8 bases map to TRBD1. This CDR3 region has 15 residues. Unmatched junction bases numbered 9, after V lost 5 bases and J lost 4 bases. Germline values: CDR1 KGHSH, CDR2 LQKENI. CDR3 protein: CASSNTTTGGTEAFF. As DNA, the CDR3 is TGTGCCAGCTCAAATACTACTACAGGGGGCACTGAAGCTTTCTTT.

The chain employs TRBV18 and TRBJ2-1; D is possibly TRBD2 (6 bases). This CDR3 spans 15 amino acids. Trimming took 3 bases from V and 9 from J, leaving 18 bases between them. Germline V gene lookup returns CDR1 KGHSH and CDR2 LQKENI. The DNA for the CDR3 is TGTGCCAGCTCACCTCCCGTGGGACTCCCTTCTGAGCAGTTCTTC. Translation gives CASSPPVGLPSEQFF.

This clone turned up a few times. This chain links TRBV7-9 with TRBJ1-5, with TRBD1 matching over 7 bases. Germline lookup yields CDR1 SEHNR and CDR2 FQNEAQ (reference sequence). J gave up 10 bases and V 4 bases, and 4 bases lay outside the gene matches. There are 12 residues in the CDR3. CDR3 DNA: TGTGCCAGCAGCTGGGACAGAGACCCCCAGCATTTT. Its translation is CASSWDRDPQHF.

The V call is TRBV7-2, the J call TRBJ2-5; 7 bases match TRBD2. Trimming removed 4 bases from V and 4 bases from J; junction bases left unmatched: 9. The germline gives CDR1 SGHTA, CDR2 FQGNSA. This CDR3 has 15 amino acids. CDR3 nucleotide sequence: TGTGCCAGCAGCTCGTCCGGGGGGAGTGGAGAGACCCAGTACTTC. As protein: CASSSSGGSGETQYF.

The chain joins TRBV7-2 to TRBJ1-1; D possibly corresponds to TRBD1 (6 bases). CDR1 SGHTA and CDR2 FQGNSA come from the germline V gene. V lost 5 bases, J lost 4 bases, and 14 bases lay in between. The CDR3 spans 14 residues. The CDR3 DNA reads TGTGCCAGCAGCCAGATCAGGGGCATCACTGAAGCTTTCTTT. It encodes CASSQIRGITEAFF.